The source of this T cell receptor beta chain is a study of coeliac disease. Study results and limitations: Few TRB amino acid sequences were shared between samples; most were unique. Published gliadin-specific TRB sequences appeared in about 50% of the 18 coeliac samples, 1 of 6 controls.

Here immunoSEQ multiplex PCR was the method, and the copy in TCRdb shows in-frame clones only, minus some. The top ten clones hold approximately 14% of a sample with about 4,900 clones, approximately 69% of them seen once. Sequencing used one aliquot of roughly 510,000 cells per fraction. Concerning this clone: Its antigen remains unknown.

The CDR3 runs 15 residues. Germline values: CDR1 SNHLY, CDR2 FYNNEI. V was pared by 6 bases and J by 3 bases, with 8 bases of the junction left unmatched. Sample: lymphocytes from the gut lamina propria. The chain carries TRBV2 and TRBJ2-7; 10 nucleotides agree with TRBD1. This clonotype was obtained from a woman aged 40-49 years. DNA of the CDR3: TGTGCCAGCAGGGGAAGCCGGGACAGGGGCTACGAGCAGTACTTC. It specifies CASRGSRDRGYEQYF.